The TCR beta chain described here comes from a study of siplizumab effects on memory and regulatory T cells. Libraries were prepared by immunoSEQ multiplex PCR; TCRdb keeps only in-frame clonotypes and omits some of them. This sample yields 100,000 or so clones, of which around 94% are seen a single time; under 0.7% belongs to the top ten. Study-level findings and limits: Memory cells seemed less diverse than naive T cells, which also seemed major contributors to the alloresponse.

Comment on this clone: Its antigen remains unidentified.

The CDR3 loop spans 11 amino acids. Trimming stripped 5 bases from V and 7 bases from J, with 9 bases between. The clonotype originates from a human donor in good health. The rearrangement links TRBV5-3 to TRBJ1-2; D remains unclear. Being an ORF, TRBV5-3 has a function that is uncertain. Sample: Tregs sorted from blood. Here the CDR3 DNA reads TGTGCCAGAAGGACGGGGAGTGGCTACACCTTC. It yields the protein CARRTGSGYTF.